One and the same sample provided the 15 T cell receptor beta chains below, sequenced in a study of T and B cells in COVID-19 patients. TRB was amplified from roughly 250-500 ng of blood genomic DNA. TRB rearrangements were amplified by multiplex PCR with BIOMED2 TRB-A/B primers. Via MiXCR, TCRdb re-called the multiplex PCR reads, giving one row per CDR3 protein. The table lists 8,000 or so distinct CDR3 sequences, around two fifths of them singletons. The sequenced sample consisted of blood. The receptors come from a human donor who had recovered from COVID-19.

By its share, this clonotype is medium-sized. The rearrangement links TRBV11-1 to TRBJ2-2, with 8 bases that match TRBD1. Trimming removed 1 base from V and 6 bases from J; junction bases left unmatched: 7. Germline CDR1 SGHAT, CDR2 FQDESV (reference sequence). The CDR3 has 16 residues. The CDR3 DNA reads as TGTGCCAGCAGCTTAGGGGACAGGAAAAAATCCGGGGAGCTGTTTTTT. It codes for CASSLGDRKKSGELFF.

There are a few counts of this clonotype. V is TRBV5-4 and J is TRBJ2-7; D might be TRBD1 (5 bases). The CDR3 runs to 12 residues. Germline V gene data show CDR1 as SGHNT and CDR2 as YYREEE (reference sequence). Trimming removed 4 bases at V and 7 bases at J, with 12 bases between. CDR3 bases: TGTGCCAGCAGCCAGGGTCTAAGGGAGCAGTACTTC. This gives the protein CASSQGLREQYF.

The chain employs TRBV7-2 and TRBJ2-5; D is uncertain. Trimming left V 0 bases short and J 4 bases short, with 9 bases between. Germline CDR1 SGHTA, CDR2 FQGNSA. The CDR3 has 14 amino acids. In DNA form, the CDR3 reads TGTGCCAGCAGCTTAGCAGTCGGTGGAGAGACCCAGTACTTC. Translated, it gives CASSLAVGGETQYF.

This chain connects TRBV19 to TRBJ2-1, with TRBD1 identical over 9 bases. The CDR3 consists of 13 residues. Looked up from germline, CDR1 is LNHDA and CDR2 is SQIVND (reference sequence). The V gene end was trimmed by 9 bases and the J gene end by 10 bases; junction bases not matched to a gene: 10. CDR3 protein: CASSPGTGREQFF. The CDR3 coding sequence is TGTGCCAGCAGCCCGGGGACAGGGCGGGAGCAGTTCTTC.

The chain recombines TRBV6-6 with TRBJ1-6; D gene unclear. Trimming shortened V by 4 bases and J by 7 bases, and 14 bases separated the two germline ends. The CDR3 has 15 residues. Germline loops: CDR1 MNHNY, CDR2 SVGAGI (reference sequence). The CDR3 loop is CASSSVETVNSPLHF. The CDR3 DNA sequence: TGTGCCAGCAGTTCGGTGGAGACGGTCAATTCACCCCTCCACTTT.

By share, this clonotype counts as medium-sized (0.01 to 0.1%). This chain joins TRBV29-1 and TRBJ2-3, with 8 bases lining up with TRBD2. The CDR3 consists of 10 residues. CDR1 SQVTM and CDR2 ANQGSEA come from the germline V gene. CDR3 loop: CTGGADTQYF. The CDR3 DNA is TGCACCGGGGGGGCAGATACGCAGTATTTT.

The V gene is TRBV11-3, the J gene TRBJ2-3; D gene unclear. V gave up 4 bases and J gave up 5 bases, with 7 bases separating them. The CDR3 has 12 residues. Germline-derived CDR1 and CDR2 are SGHNT and YENEEA. CDR3 sequence: CASSSSLDTQYF. Here the CDR3 DNA reads TGTGCCAGCAGCTCCTCCCTAGATACGCAGTATTTT.

This chain uses TRBV15 with TRBJ2-1; no clear D. V shed 2 bases and J shed 0 bases, with 11 bases lying between them. The CDR3 totals 16 residues. Per the germline V gene, CDR1 is LNHNV and CDR2 is YYDKDF (reference sequence). The DNA for the CDR3 is TGTGCCACCAGCAGAAGAGACCCGAGCTCCTACAATGAGCAGTTCTTC. It codes for CATSRRDPSSYNEQFF.

This chain uses TRBV5-1 with TRBJ2-1; D is ambiguous. Germline V gene data show CDR1 as SGHRS and CDR2 as YFSETQ. The CDR3 length is 14 residues. V was clipped by 4 bases and J by 0 bases, with 8 bases between them. In DNA form, the CDR3 reads TGCGCCAGCAGCCCAACAGTCTCCTACAATGAGCAGTTCTTC. Encoded protein: CASSPTVSYNEQFF.

This clonotype is classed as medium-sized. V is TRBV6-5 and J is TRBJ2-1, with D perhaps TRBD1 (5 bases). Trimming took 6 bases from V and 8 from J, leaving 14 bases between them. The CDR3 has 13 amino acids. Germline-derived CDR1 and CDR2 are MNHEY and SVGAGI. This CDR3 is CASRQTEMDEQFF. The CDR3 DNA is TGTGCCAGCAGACAGACAGAGATGGATGAGCAGTTCTTC.

The chain couples TRBV6-2 or TRBV6-3 to TRBJ2-2; 8 bases fit TRBD1. CDR1 and CDR2 (germline): MNHEY, SVGEGT. Losses at the gene ends were 5 bases for V and 2 bases for J; bases not matched to a gene: 7. This CDR3 region has 16 residues. CDR3 protein: CASSAQGARNTGELFF. As DNA, the CDR3 is TGTGCCAGCAGTGCCCAGGGGGCGAGAAACACCGGGGAGCTGTTTTTT.

The sample holds a few counts of this clonotype. CDR3 nucleotides: TGTGCCAGCTCACCCGACAGGGGTAGCACAGATACGCAGTATTTT. Amino acids: CASSPDRGSTDTQYF. This chain links TRBV18 with TRBJ2-3; 8 nucleotides match TRBD1. The germline V gene has CDR1 KGHSH and CDR2 LQKENI. CDR3 size: 15 residues. V lost 3 bases to trimming and J lost 0 bases; unmatched junction nucleotides: 2.

This clonotype was seen a single time. A much larger clone lies one base from this, so it may be a read error. This chain uses TRBV19 with TRBJ2-7; the match to TRBD1 covers 10 bases. The J segment lost 8 bases and the V segment lost 10 bases, leaving 14 bases of the junction unmatched. CDR1 and CDR2 from the germline V gene are LNHDA and SQIVND (reference sequence). This CDR3 region has 14 residues. CDR3 sequence: CATSSGTGAYKQYF. The CDR3 nucleotides read TGTGCCACTTCCTCCGGGACAGGGGCTTACAAGCAGTACTTC.

V gene TRBV19 combines with J gene TRBJ2-7; D gene ambiguous. The CDR3 extends over 13 amino acids. V lost 7 bases and J lost 2, with 12 bases in between. The germline gives CDR1 LNHDA, CDR2 SQIVND (reference sequence). This CDR3 reads CASKGRNPYEQYF. In nucleotides, the CDR3 is TGTGCCAGTAAGGGCCGAAACCCCTACGAGCAGTACTTC.

This chain links TRBV6-5 with TRBJ2-7; no clear D. The length of the CDR3 is 18 residues. CDR1 is MNHEY, CDR2 SVGAGI, per germline. V was shortened by 0 bases and J by 2 bases, with 20 bases between the two germline ends. The DNA for the CDR3 is TGTGCCAGCAGTTACTCGTTAGGCCACCCGAACAAAGCCTACGAGCAGTACTTC. Its translation is CASSYSLGHPNKAYEQYF.